Listed below are T cell receptor beta chains from one sample, sequenced in a study of blood T cells in healthy people across ages. Each CDR3 protein gets one entry after TCRdb re-called the 5' RACE reads with MiXCR. This table has some 1.4 million distinct CDR3 sequences, around two fifths appearing once. The specimen was blood. Every receptor here comes from a woman aged 18-35 years in good health. Both conserved end residues are part of each CDR3. A D gene is named only where the DNA matches it firmly. Not every row has a clone size; where given, it reads once, few, many or a size class.

v_gene: TRBV20-1; j_gene: TRBJ1-4; d_gene: -; abundance: -; CDR3nt: TGCAGTGCTAGAGTTCTCAGGGGAACTAATGAAAAACTGTTTTTT; CDR3aa: CSARVLRGTNEKLFF
v_gene: TRBV5-1; j_gene: TRBJ2-1; d_gene: -; abundance: -; CDR3nt: TGCGCCAGCAGCTTGGCCGGCTTTCTTGAGCAGTTCTTC; CDR3aa: CASSLAGFLEQFF
v_gene: TRBV20-1; j_gene: TRBJ2-7; d_gene: -; abundance: few; CDR3nt: TGCAGTGCTAGAGATCAGTCCTTAGGGGGCGAGCAGTACTTC; CDR3aa: CSARDQSLGGEQYF
v_gene: TRBV6-2/TRBV6-3; j_gene: TRBJ2-7; d_gene: -; abundance: -; CDR3nt: TGTGCCAGCAGTTACTCGGACCCCTACGGGCAGTACTTC; CDR3aa: CASSYSDPYGQYF
v_gene: TRBV12-3/TRBV12-4; j_gene: TRBJ2-6; d_gene: -; abundance: -; CDR3nt: TGTGCCAGCAGTTTCGGCCTAAAGGCTTGGGCCAACGTCCTGACTTTC; CDR3aa: CASSFGLKAWANVLTF
v_gene: TRBV4-1; j_gene: TRBJ1-2; d_gene: TRBD1; abundance: many; CDR3nt: TGCGCCAGCAGCCACCCGACAGGGGATGGCTACACCTTC; CDR3aa: CASSHPTGDGYTF
v_gene: TRBV28; j_gene: TRBJ1-1; d_gene: -; abundance: -; CDR3nt: TGTGCCAGCAGTTCCGGAACCCAGGGAACTGAAGCTTTCTTT; CDR3aa: CASSSGTQGTEAFF
v_gene: TRBV18; j_gene: TRBJ1-4; d_gene: -; abundance: -; CDR3nt: TGTGCCAGCCCACGAGGGACTAATGACAAACTGTTTTTT; CDR3aa: CASPRGTNDKLFF
v_gene: TRBV6-1; j_gene: TRBJ2-3; d_gene: -; abundance: -; CDR3nt: TGTGCCAGCACATTCGAAGCGGTTCCCCCAGATACGCAGTATTTT; CDR3aa: CASTFEAVPPDTQYF
v_gene: TRBV2; j_gene: TRBJ2-5; d_gene: -; abundance: many; CDR3nt: TGTGCCAGCAGGTACAACCAAGAGACCCAGTACTTC; CDR3aa: CASRYNQETQYF
v_gene: TRBV6-1; j_gene: TRBJ2-7; d_gene: TRBD2; abundance: -; CDR3nt: TGTGCCAGCAGTGGAGGGACTAGCAATCCCTCCTACAATGAGCAGTACTTC; CDR3aa: CASSGGTSNPSYNEQYF
v_gene: TRBV28; j_gene: TRBJ2-7; d_gene: TRBD2; abundance: few; CDR3nt: TGTGCCAGCAGTTTATGGGGTGGTCTAGCGGGGGGGCCTACCAGGTCCTACGAGCAGTACTTC; CDR3aa: CASSLWGGLAGGPTRSYEQYF
v_gene: TRBV3-1; j_gene: TRBJ2-6; d_gene: TRBD1; abundance: -; CDR3nt: TGTGCCAGCCATCGACAGGGAGCCTCTGGGGCCAACGTCCTGACTTTC; CDR3aa: CASHRQGASGANVLTF
v_gene: TRBV29-1; j_gene: TRBJ2-7; d_gene: -; abundance: few; CDR3nt: TGCAGCGTTGTCGCAACAACGGTCGAGCAGTACTTC; CDR3aa: CSVVATTVEQYF
v_gene: TRBV7-3; j_gene: TRBJ1-1; d_gene: -; abundance: few; CDR3nt: TGTGCCAGCAGCTCCGCCCTGAGCACTGAAGCTTTCTTT; CDR3aa: CASSSALSTEAFF
v_gene: TRBV27; j_gene: TRBJ2-7; d_gene: -; abundance: few; CDR3nt: TGTGCCAGCAAAGGGTCCCTCTCCTACGAGCAGTACTTC; CDR3aa: CASKGSLSYEQYF
v_gene: TRBV4-1; j_gene: TRBJ2-3; d_gene: -; abundance: -; CDR3nt: TGCGCCAGCAGCCAAGAGGGGGCCGGGTCATCCCGCACAGATACGCAGTATTTT; CDR3aa: CASSQEGAGSSRTDTQYF
v_gene: TRBV24-1; j_gene: TRBJ2-3; d_gene: -; abundance: once; CDR3nt: TGTGCCACCAGTGGACTGGAGAAGGCGGCAGATACGCGGTATTTT; CDR3aa: CATSGLEKAADTRYF
v_gene: TRBV9; j_gene: TRBJ1-2; d_gene: -; abundance: -; CDR3nt: TGTGCCAGCAGCGTTATGCGCCCTGGGGGCTATGGCTACACCTTC; CDR3aa: CASSVMRPGGYGYTF
v_gene: TRBV5-1; j_gene: TRBJ2-4; d_gene: TRBD2; abundance: -; CDR3nt: TGCGCCAGCAGCTCTCGGAGGGACTATGACAAAAACATTCAGTACTTC; CDR3aa: CASSSRRDYDKNIQYF
v_gene: TRBV29-1; j_gene: TRBJ2-2; d_gene: TRBD2; abundance: -; CDR3nt: TGCAGCGTTCAACGGGCGGCGGGAGGGGTCTTAGCCGGGGAGCTGTTTTTT; CDR3aa: CSVQRAAGGVLAGELFF
v_gene: TRBV10-3; j_gene: TRBJ2-7; d_gene: TRBD1; abundance: few; CDR3nt: TGTGCCATCAGTGAACAGGGGGGCTACGAGCAGTACTTC; CDR3aa: CAISEQGGYEQYF
v_gene: TRBV7-2; j_gene: TRBJ2-1; d_gene: -; abundance: -; CDR3nt: TGTGCCAGCAGCTTACAGGCGGGACCTTACAATGAGCAGTTCTTC; CDR3aa: CASSLQAGPYNEQFF
v_gene: TRBV5-1; j_gene: TRBJ1-2; d_gene: TRBD1; abundance: few; CDR3nt: TGCGCCAGCAGCCAGGTGCCTGGACAGGGCAATGGCTACACCTTC; CDR3aa: CASSQVPGQGNGYTF
v_gene: TRBV3-1; j_gene: TRBJ1-4; d_gene: -; abundance: once; CDR3nt: TGTGCCAGCAGCCAAGGAAACAGTCAGGGAGAAAAACTGTTTTTT; CDR3aa: CASSQGNSQGEKLFF
v_gene: TRBV6-1; j_gene: TRBJ2-7; d_gene: TRBD2; abundance: -; CDR3nt: TGTGCCAGCAGTGATCTAGGACTAGCTCCCTACGAGCAGTACTTC; CDR3aa: CASSDLGLAPYEQYF
v_gene: TRBV12-3/TRBV12-4; j_gene: TRBJ1-2; d_gene: -; abundance: few; CDR3nt: TGTGCCAGCAGTGTGACAAGTAACTATGGCTACACCTTC; CDR3aa: CASSVTSNYGYTF
v_gene: TRBV20-1; j_gene: TRBJ2-5; d_gene: TRBD1; abundance: few; CDR3nt: TGCAGTGCTTCCCGGGGACAGCCTTTAGAGGAGCAGTACTTC; CDR3aa: CSASRGQPLEEQYF
v_gene: TRBV13; j_gene: TRBJ2-1; d_gene: -; abundance: few; CDR3nt: TGTGCCAGCAGCTTGCCGCGGGGGCCGGAACACAATGAGCAGTTCTTC; CDR3aa: CASSLPRGPEHNEQFF
v_gene: TRBV5-1; j_gene: TRBJ2-5; d_gene: TRBD1; abundance: -; CDR3nt: TGCGCCAGCAGCATGAGACAGGGAGAGACCCAGTACTTC; CDR3aa: CASSMRQGETQYF
v_gene: TRBV7-3; j_gene: TRBJ2-3; d_gene: -; abundance: -; CDR3nt: TGTGCCAGCAGCTCCCAGGGGGGCCAATCAGATACGCAGTATTTT; CDR3aa: CASSSQGGQSDTQYF
v_gene: TRBV20-1; j_gene: TRBJ1-6; d_gene: -; abundance: few; CDR3nt: TGCAGTGCCCCAGGCGTGGGGAAATCACCCCTCCACTTT; CDR3aa: CSAPGVGKSPLHF
v_gene: TRBV24-1; j_gene: TRBJ2-1; d_gene: TRBD2; abundance: -; CDR3nt: TGTGCCACCAGTGAAGGGACTAGCGGATACTACAATGAGCAGTTCTTC; CDR3aa: CATSEGTSGYYNEQFF
v_gene: TRBV20-1; j_gene: TRBJ2-5; d_gene: -; abundance: once; CDR3nt: TGCAGTGCTACTCTAGTCGCTCAAGAGACCCAGTACTTC; CDR3aa: CSATLVAQETQYF
v_gene: TRBV12-3/TRBV12-4; j_gene: TRBJ1-1; d_gene: -; abundance: -; CDR3nt: TGTGCCAGCAGGTCCCAGCAGGGTATCGCTGAAGCTTTCTTT; CDR3aa: CASRSQQGIAEAFF
v_gene: TRBV11-3; j_gene: TRBJ1-1; d_gene: -; abundance: -; CDR3nt: TGTGCCAGCTCGGTCACGACGAACACTGAAGCTTTCTTT; CDR3aa: CASSVTTNTEAFF